The rows below give T cell receptor beta chains drawn from one sample of a study of blood T cell repertoires in COVID-19. Produced via immunoSEQ multiplex PCR; TCRdb's table is partial and in-frame only. The table includes some 130,000 clones, 75% to 90% detected once. Sequencing used peripheral blood. All receptors derive from a man in his 60s with COVID-19, enrolled during active disease. The CDR3 runs from the conserved cysteine through the conserved F or W. A D gene is named only where the DNA matches it firmly. Only part of the rows carry a size: once, few, many, or a class if the clone is expanded.

clone size	J gene	D gene	V gene	CDR3 protein	CDR3 DNA
few	TRBJ2-2	.	TRBV5-1	CASSLEAGANGELFF	TGCGCCAGCAGCTTGGAAGCAGGGGCCAACGGGGAGCTGTTTTTT
.	TRBJ2-5	TRBD1	TRBV19	CASTKTGVTVETQYF	TGTGCCAGTACTAAAACAGGGGTAACGGTCGAGACCCAGTACTTC
.	TRBJ1-2	.	TRBV7-2	CASSFIGGGNNYGYTF	TGTGCCAGCAGCTTTATCGGGGGTGGTAATAACTATGGCTACACCTTC
.	TRBJ2-7	TRBD1	TRBV7-6	CASSLEDRGSHEQYF	TGTGCCAGCAGCTTAGAGGACAGGGGGTCCCACGAGCAGTACTTC
.	TRBJ2-3	TRBD2	TRBV27	CASSLSGGSTDTQYF	TGTGCCAGCAGTCTTAGCGGGGGGTCCACAGATACGCAGTATTTT
.	TRBJ2-5	.	TRBV5-1	CASSLGAQQETQYF	TGCGCCAGCAGCTTGGGCGCACAGCAAGAGACCCAGTACTTC
.	TRBJ2-5	.	TRBV9	CASSVGGREETQYF	TGTGCCAGCAGCGTTGGGGGGCGGGAGGAGACCCAGTACTTC
.	TRBJ2-6	.	TRBV3-1/TRBV3-2	CASSQYGSGANVLTF	TGTGCCAGCAGCCAATACGGCTCTGGGGCCAACGTCCTGACTTTC
few	TRBJ1-5	TRBD1	TRBV7-2	CASSLVGQGNQPQHF	TGTGCCAGCAGCTTAGTTGGACAGGGTAATCAGCCCCAGCATTTT
few	TRBJ1-6	.	TRBV30	CAWNSGANSPLHF	TGTGCCTGGAACAGCGGAGCCAATTCACCCCTCCACTTT
.	TRBJ2-5	.	TRBV25-1	CASRNLGAQETQYF	TGTGCCAGCAGAAATCTGGGGGCCCAAGAGACCCAGTACTTC
.	TRBJ1-4	.	TRBV6-2/TRBV6-3	CASSYVRAGKDEKLFF	TGTGCCAGCAGTTACGTTCGTGCAGGGAAAGATGAAAAACTGTTTTTT
.	TRBJ1-1	.	TRBV21-1	CASSIQGKNTEAFF	TGTGCCAGCAGCATACAGGGAAAGAACACTGAAGCTTTCTTT
.	TRBJ2-2	TRBD2	TRBV5-1	CASSLEVGGFNTGELFF	TGCGCCAGCAGCTTGGAAGTCGGGGGGTTTAACACCGGGGAGCTGTTTTTT
.	TRBJ1-5	.	TRBV27	CGRGQNRQPQHF	TGTGGGCGAGGGCAGAATCGGCAGCCCCAGCATTTT
.	TRBJ2-3	.	TRBV6-4	CASSMTWGGRPDTQYF	TGTGCCAGCAGCATGACATGGGGGGGGCGGCCAGATACGCAGTATTTT
.	TRBJ1-4	.	TRBV27	CASSLSSGAKLFF	TGTGCCAGCAGTTTATCGTCAGGGGCGAAACTGTTTTTT